These T cell receptor beta chains were read from a single sample in a study of PD-L1 blockade in urothelial cancer. The repertoire was sequenced with immunoSEQ multiplex PCR; TCRdb's copy has only in-frame clones and lacks some. The table records over 45,000 clones, about 86% of them present only once. The material sequenced was PBMCs, taken around atezolizumab (anti-PD-L1) treatment. The source of these receptors is a man aged 60-69 years with urothelial cancer. The conserved cysteine and the conserved F or W are not part of the CDR3 here. The order of the fields is D gene, V gene, J gene, CDR3 protein. The D gene is left open where the match is weak.

d_call: TRBD1; v_call: TRBV29-1; j_call: TRBJ1-1; cdr3_aa: SVSGTEGTEAF
d_call: TRBD1; v_call: TRBV6-1; j_call: TRBJ1-2; cdr3_aa: ASSETTGAGYT
d_call: NA; v_call: TRBV2; j_call: TRBJ1-2; cdr3_aa: ASSVGRQQNRYGYT
d_call: NA; v_call: TRBV2; j_call: TRBJ2-6; cdr3_aa: ASSADRSSGANVLT
d_call: TRBD1; v_call: TRBV5-4; j_call: TRBJ1-2; cdr3_aa: ASSPRQGFYGYT
d_call: TRBD2; v_call: TRBV9; j_call: TRBJ2-2; cdr3_aa: ASSVVAGFTGELF
d_call: TRBD1; v_call: TRBV5-4; j_call: TRBJ2-7; cdr3_aa: ASSPYGRTGRAYEQY
d_call: NA; v_call: TRBV9; j_call: TRBJ2-1; cdr3_aa: ASSFGQGGYNEQF
d_call: TRBD2; v_call: TRBV30; j_call: TRBJ2-7; cdr3_aa: AWSTVAGGPGEQY
d_call: TRBD2; v_call: TRBV9; j_call: TRBJ2-5; cdr3_aa: ASSFRTSGGAQETQY
d_call: NA; v_call: TRBV20-1; j_call: TRBJ2-5; cdr3_aa: SGTAQETQY
d_call: NA; v_call: TRBV30; j_call: TRBJ1-6; cdr3_aa: ARTKAGSNSPLH
d_call: TRBD2; v_call: TRBV6-5; j_call: TRBJ2-3; cdr3_aa: ASSWGTSGATDTQY
d_call: NA; v_call: TRBV18; j_call: TRBJ1-1; cdr3_aa: ASSAGAGTEAF
d_call: NA; v_call: TRBV6-5; j_call: TRBJ2-7; cdr3_aa: ASRRGPYEQY
d_call: TRBD1; v_call: TRBV5-1; j_call: TRBJ2-5; cdr3_aa: ASSPVTGGGETQY
d_call: NA; v_call: TRBV30; j_call: TRBJ1-2; cdr3_aa: AWWDGLGINGYT
d_call: TRBD1; v_call: TRBV15; j_call: TRBJ2-3; cdr3_aa: ATSRAPGQGTDTQY
d_call: NA; v_call: TRBV30; j_call: TRBJ2-3; cdr3_aa: AWTKRRSTDTQY
d_call: NA; v_call: TRBV28; j_call: TRBJ2-1; cdr3_aa: ATTQGPYNEQF
d_call: NA; v_call: TRBV4-1; j_call: TRBJ1-6; cdr3_aa: ASSPGVNSPLH
d_call: TRBD1; v_call: TRBV12-5; j_call: TRBJ1-5; cdr3_aa: ASGEGARSNQPQH
d_call: NA; v_call: TRBV5-1; j_call: TRBJ1-3; cdr3_aa: ASSLFQGKGNTIY
d_call: NA; v_call: TRBV7-2; j_call: TRBJ1-1; cdr3_aa: ASSLGAFLGAEAF
d_call: TRBD1; v_call: TRBV19; j_call: TRBJ1-6; cdr3_aa: ASSIGQGSSPLH
d_call: NA; v_call: TRBV6-1; j_call: TRBJ2-4; cdr3_aa: ASSVEGGGTKNIQY
d_call: NA; v_call: TRBV9; j_call: TRBJ1-4; cdr3_aa: ASSPETGVNEKLF
d_call: TRBD1; v_call: TRBV10-3; j_call: TRBJ2-5; cdr3_aa: AISNLPGTGKETQY
d_call: NA; v_call: TRBV6-5; j_call: TRBJ1-1; cdr3_aa: ASNPVFGGGTEAF
d_call: TRBD2; v_call: TRBV7-2; j_call: TRBJ2-1; cdr3_aa: ASSTAGTSGANEQF
d_call: TRBD1; v_call: TRBV9; j_call: TRBJ1-1; cdr3_aa: ASSANRGNTEAF
d_call: NA; v_call: TRBV6-5; j_call: TRBJ2-7; cdr3_aa: ASSYVATGSVEQY
d_call: TRBD1; v_call: TRBV6-1; j_call: TRBJ2-7; cdr3_aa: ASSEVPDRLYEQY
d_call: NA; v_call: TRBV6-6; j_call: TRBJ2-3; cdr3_aa: ASSSTDTQY
d_call: NA; v_call: TRBV7-9; j_call: TRBJ2-7; cdr3_aa: ASSAGQSYEQY
d_call: TRBD1; v_call: TRBV5-1; j_call: TRBJ1-1; cdr3_aa: ASSPAGQEEAF
d_call: TRBD1; v_call: TRBV15; j_call: TRBJ2-7; cdr3_aa: ATQYAGQGIYEQY
d_call: TRBD1; v_call: TRBV15; j_call: TRBJ1-5; cdr3_aa: ATSRALDRGGNQPQH
d_call: NA; v_call: TRBV30; j_call: TRBJ1-1; cdr3_aa: AQTQGRNTEAF
d_call: NA; v_call: TRBV7-9; j_call: TRBJ2-5; cdr3_aa: ASSPVGGPGETQY